This T cell receptor beta chain was observed in a study of ipilimumab plus nivolumab after autologous stem cell transplantation. At the level of the study: The DLBCL cohort had primary refractory and relapsed disease, with 18-month progression-free survival of approximately 83% and 30%.

Assay used: immunoSEQ multiplex PCR; TCRdb lists only in-frame clones, some missing. The sample consists of 84,000 or so clones, nearly 85% of them appearing once. Sequences were derived from PBMCs, sampled in a trial of ipilimumab plus nivolumab as post-transplant consolidation. The sequence was obtained from a male donor with diffuse large B-cell lymphoma.

In DNA, the CDR3 is TGTGCCAGCTCACCGAGTGGCGGAGGACAGCCCCAGCATTTT. This sequence encodes CASSPSGGGQPQHF. The rearrangement links TRBV18 to TRBJ1-5; D not resolved. CDR1 and CDR2 from the germline V gene are KGHSH and LQKENI. This CDR3 contains 14 residues. Trimming stripped 3 bases from V and 7 bases from J, with 13 bases between.